The 14 T cell receptor beta chains below all came from one sample that was sequenced in a study of T cell repertoires in cytomegalovirus infection (dated by TCRdb to the late 2010s). This sample was sequenced with an Illumina HiSeq 1500. TCRdb reprocessed the public reads (quality trimming at Q25 with fastp, clone calling with MiXCR) and kept in-frame beta chains. Records with the same CDR3 protein are collapsed into one entry carrying the most frequent genes and DNA. This sample is represented by a few hundred thousand distinct CDR3 sequences; 17% of them were singletons. The ten largest make up more than 45% of the sample. The specimen sequenced was CD8+ T cells from PBMCs. Receptors were obtained from a human donor in good health (CMV status not recorded). Some clones in this sample may be carry-over from other donors' samples.

The V and J genes are TRBV4-2 and TRBJ1-1; 7 bases map to TRBD1. Germline lookup yields CDR1 LGHNA and CDR2 YNFKEQ. The CDR3 runs to 15 residues. J was trimmed by 0 bases and V by 0 bases; bases with no gene match: 1. This CDR3 reads CASSQDGTVNTEAFF. The DNA for the CDR3 is TGTGCCAGCAGCCAAGACGGGACAGTGAACACTGAAGCTTTCTTT.

This chain joins TRBV6-1 and TRBJ2-7, with TRBD2 matching 12 bases. V was pared by 7 bases and J by 0 bases, with 7 bases of the junction left unmatched. Per the germline V gene, CDR1 is MNHNS and CDR2 is SASEGT. This CDR3 has 16 amino acids. The CDR3 loop is CASILTSGGVSYEQYF. For the CDR3, the DNA is TGTGCCAGCATCCTGACTAGCGGGGGTGTCTCCTACGAGCAGTACTTC.

The chain recombines TRBV4-1 with TRBJ2-1, with 11 positions matching TRBD1. Germline CDR1 MGHRA, CDR2 YSYEKL. This CDR3 region has 16 residues. V trimming: 2 bases; J trimming: 6 bases; junction bases outside the gene matches: 6. The CDR3 sequence is CASSQQLGTGGNEQFF. CDR3 DNA sequence: TGCGCCAGCAGCCAACAACTCGGGACAGGGGGCAATGAGCAGTTCTTC.

Note on this clonotype: A much larger clonotype is one base distant, so this may be a read error. The chain carries TRBV28 and TRBJ1-1; TRBD1 is a possible D gene (6 bases). Germline V gene data show CDR1 as MDHEN and CDR2 as SYDVKM. The CDR3 length is 16 residues. V was pared by 2 bases and J by 6 bases, with 19 bases between. The CDR3 spells CASSLLDKSWGPEAFF. The DNA of the CDR3 is TGTGCCAGCAGTTTACTTGACAAGTCATGGGGGCCTGAAGCTTTCTTT.

This clonotype showed up just a few times. This chain joins TRBV6-8 and TRBJ1-1; D perhaps matches TRBD1 (6 bases). The V gene lost 0 bases and the J gene lost 4 bases, with 12 bases spanning the gap. The CDR3 runs 15 residues. Germline assignment: CDR1 MNHGY and CDR2 SAAAGT. CDR3 nucleotide sequence: TGTGCCAGCAGTTACTCCCTCACAGGGATCACTGAAGCTTTCTTT. Translating it yields CASSYSLTGITEAFF.

This clonotype showed up many times. The gene calls are TRBV28 and TRBJ1-2; D not certain. Germline CDR1 MDHEN, CDR2 SYDVKM. The CDR3 is 16 amino acids. V was clipped by 4 bases and J by 2 bases, with 17 bases between them. DNA of the CDR3: TGTGCCAGCAGTTCCCCCTTTGCAGGTAGAAACTATGGCTACACCTTC. Translation gives CASSSPFAGRNYGYTF.

The chain recombines TRBV3-1 with TRBJ2-3, with 8 bases fitting TRBD2. Per the germline V gene, CDR1 is LGHDT and CDR2 is YNNKEL (reference sequence). The trim removed 3 bases at V and 6 bases at J, leaving 11 bases unmatched. CDR3 size: 16 residues. The CDR3 sequence is CASSHTIGGAEDTQYF. The CDR3 DNA is TGTGCCAGCAGCCACACGATCGGGGGGGCTGAGGATACGCAGTATTTT.

The table lists this clonotype with a few counts. The genes are TRBV20-1 and TRBJ1-2, with 7 nucleotides matching TRBD1. Germline V gene data show CDR1 as DFQATT and CDR2 as SNEGSKA (reference sequence). This CDR3 spans 13 amino acids. The J segment lost 6 bases and the V segment lost 2 bases, leaving 6 bases of the junction unmatched. The CDR3 coding sequence is TGCAGTGCTAGATTCGTCAGGGGGGATGGCTACACCTTC. It translates to CSARFVRGDGYTF.

This chain uses TRBV19 with TRBJ1-5; D may be TRBD1 (5 bases). Trimming left V 3 bases short and J 6 bases short, with 9 bases between. This CDR3 spans 13 amino acids. From germline, CDR1 is LNHDA and CDR2 SQIVND (reference sequence). In DNA form, the CDR3 reads TGTGCCAGTAGTATCTTAGGGACTCAGCCCCAGCATTTT. It translates to CASSILGTQPQHF.

This clonotype was observed at least ten times. The chain employs TRBV7-8 and TRBJ2-1; TRBD2 is a possible D gene (6 bases). V lost 5 bases and J lost 4, with 9 bases in between. Germline V gives CDR1 SGHVS, CDR2 FQNEAQ. The CDR3 has 13 amino acids. CDR3 in DNA: TGTGCCAGCAGCCCGGGGGATTACAATGAGCAGTTCTTC. This codes for CASSPGDYNEQFF.

The chain links TRBV19 to TRBJ1-2, with D possibly TRBD1 on 5 matching bases. This CDR3 contains 14 residues. V lost 8 bases and J 3 bases, leaving 16 bases between the germline ends. Germline CDR1 and CDR2: LNHDA and SQIVND (reference sequence). The CDR3 protein is CASEAVLGHYGYTF. The CDR3 DNA follows: TGTGCCAGTGAGGCCGTTCTGGGGCACTATGGCTACACCTTC.

The chain carries TRBV7-9 and TRBJ2-5; 7 bases match TRBD2. The CDR3 length is 15 residues. Per the germline V gene, CDR1 is SEHNR and CDR2 is FQNEAQ (reference sequence). Trimming took 4 bases from V and 5 from J; bases not matched to a gene: 10. The CDR3 loop reads CASSSISGTTETQYF. Here the CDR3 DNA reads TGTGCCAGCAGCTCCATAAGCGGGACTACGGAGACCCAGTACTTC.

Concerning this clonotype: A clone one base away is much larger, so this may be a read error. V gene TRBV7-6 combines with J gene TRBJ2-1; 9 bases are a match to TRBD2. This CDR3 has 17 amino acids. Germline CDR1 reads SGHVS; CDR2 reads FNYEAQ. CDR3 in DNA: TGTGACAGCAGCCCCTCGCTCAGCGGGGGGTCCTACAATGAGCAGTTCTTC. Its protein is CDSSPSLSGGSYNEQFF.

By proportion, this clonotype is medium-sized (0.01 to 0.1%). This chain links TRBV15 with TRBJ2-7; no definite D call. V gave up 0 bases and J gave up 6 bases, with 9 bases separating them. There are 13 residues in the CDR3. Per the germline V gene, CDR1 is LNHNV and CDR2 is YYDKDF (reference sequence). In nucleotides, the CDR3 is TGTGCCACCAGCAGAGATTCTGGTGCCGAGCAGTACTTC. This codes for CATSRDSGAEQYF.